These T cell receptor beta chains were read from a single sample in a study of blood T cells in healthy people across ages. MiXCR, applied by TCRdb to the 5' RACE reads, yields one record per CDR3 protein. The profile shows roughly 680,000 distinct CDR3 sequences, around 52% of them singletons. Sequenced sample: blood. Receptor source: a woman aged 80 or older in good health. The CDR3 runs from the conserved cysteine through the conserved F or W. D genes are given only for firm matches. The size field is filled for only some rows; it gives once, few, many or a size class.

abundance	j_gene	d_gene	v_gene	CDR3nt	CDR3aa
few	TRBJ2-7	TRBD2	TRBV3-1	TGTGCCAGCAGCCAAGGCCTAGCGACTAGCGGGACCTACGAGCAGTACTTC	CASSQGLATSGTYEQYF
NA	TRBJ2-2	NA	TRBV25-1	TGTGCCAGCAGTTTCCCAGGAGGTTTCACCGGGGAGCTGTTTTTT	CASSFPGGFTGELFF
few	TRBJ1-5	TRBD1	TRBV6-1	TGTGCCAGCAGTGAAAGGGGGACAGGGACCCATCAGCCCCAGCATTTT	CASSERGTGTHQPQHF
NA	TRBJ2-1	TRBD2	TRBV6-5	TGTGCCAGCAGTTACTCCCCAGCGGGGGACTACAATGAGCAGTTCTTC	CASSYSPAGDYNEQFF
NA	TRBJ2-1	TRBD2	TRBV7-3	TGTGCCAGCAGCGGCTCCGGGACTAGCAGTTTGGGTGAGCAGTTCTTC	CASSGSGTSSLGEQFF
NA	TRBJ1-6	NA	TRBV10-3	TGTGCCATCAGTGGTTCTAATTCACCCCTCCACTTT	CAISGSNSPLHF
NA	TRBJ2-5	NA	TRBV5-1	TGCGCCAGCAGTGTCTCTAGAGACGATGAGCAGTACTTC	CASSVSRDDEQYF
NA	TRBJ2-5	TRBD2	TRBV7-9	TGTGCCAGCGAAGATCTAGCGGGGACCCAAGAGACCCAGTACTTC	CASEDLAGTQETQYF
few	TRBJ1-4	NA	TRBV20-1	TGCAGTGCTAGAGATAGTAGGGTCGGTAATGAAAAACTGTTTTTT	CSARDSRVGNEKLFF
few	TRBJ1-3	NA	TRBV6-6	TGTGCGACGAGGGAGGGTCGTGGAAACACCATATATTTT	CATREGRGNTIYF
NA	TRBJ2-1	TRBD2	TRBV4-1	TGCGCCAGCAGCCAAGTGGGTCTAGCGGGGGGGCCGAGTTTAGGCGATGAGCAGTTCTTC	CASSQVGLAGGPSLGDEQFF
few	TRBJ2-2	NA	TRBV5-6	TGTGCCAGCAGCTTGGGGACAGCAAGGGTCTACCCCGGGGAGCTGTTTTTT	CASSLGTARVYPGELFF
NA	TRBJ2-7	TRBD1	TRBV20-1	TGCAGTGCTAGAGAGACAGGGGGAGCGTACGAGCAGTACTTC	CSARETGGAYEQYF
many	TRBJ2-1	NA	TRBV29-1	TGCAGCGTTGAAGCCTTCCTAGGGCACAATGAGCAGTTCTTC	CSVEAFLGHNEQFF
NA	TRBJ2-5	NA	TRBV29-1	TGCAGCGTTGAGGAACAAGAGACCCAGTACTTC	CSVEEQETQYF
many	TRBJ1-4	NA	TRBV10-3	TGTGCCATCAGTGTTTCGGAGGATGAAAAACTGTTTTTT	CAISVSEDEKLFF
NA	TRBJ2-7	TRBD1	TRBV7-2	TGTGCCAGCAGTCGTCCCCCCAAACCCGGGACAGTTATCTACAATGAGCAGTACTTC	CASSRPPKPGTVIYNEQYF
many	TRBJ1-4	TRBD1	TRBV7-2	TGTGCCAGCAGCACCAGGGGGGGGAATGAAAAACTGTTTTTT	CASSTRGGNEKLFF
few	TRBJ2-1	NA	TRBV11-2	TGTGCCAGCAGCCCAATGTCCAACAATGAGCAGTTCTTC	CASSPMSNNEQFF
NA	TRBJ2-7	NA	TRBV15	TGTGCCACCAGCAGAGAAGGGTCCTACGAGCAGTACTTC	CATSREGSYEQYF
NA	TRBJ1-2	NA	TRBV27	TGTGCCAGCAGTCACCGGGAGCCTAACTATGGCTACACCTTC	CASSHREPNYGYTF
many	TRBJ2-7	TRBD2	TRBV20-1	TGCAGTGCTAGAGAGGGGACTATAAAGCACGAGCAGTACTTC	CSAREGTIKHEQYF
NA	TRBJ2-1	TRBD2	TRBV5-1	TGCGCCAGCAGATTAGCGGGGGCCTACTTATCCAATGAGCAGTTCTTC	CASRLAGAYLSNEQFF
NA	TRBJ2-5	NA	TRBV29-1	TGCAGCGTTGAAGCGGTCGGTGAGACCCAGTACTTC	CSVEAVGETQYF
many	TRBJ2-5	TRBD1	TRBV20-1	TGCAGTGCTCTAGACAGGGGTGGGGAGACCCAGTACTTC	CSALDRGGETQYF
many	TRBJ2-4	NA	TRBV20-1	TGCAGTGCCAGCTTGGGATCGTACGGGGGTGAAAACATTCAGTACTTC	CSASLGSYGGENIQYF
NA	TRBJ1-5	NA	TRBV5-1	TGCGCCAGCAGCGTGCCCGGACAGAATCAGCCCCAGCATTTT	CASSVPGQNQPQHF
NA	TRBJ2-6	TRBD1	TRBV7-6	TGTGCCAGCAGCTCGCCGACAGGACAGGGCCACTCTGGGGCCAACGTCCTGACTTTC	CASSSPTGQGHSGANVLTF
NA	TRBJ2-1	NA	TRBV5-1	TGCGCCAGCAGCCTATTCCCGGGACCGAATGAGCAGTTCTTC	CASSLFPGPNEQFF
many	TRBJ2-1	TRBD2	TRBV12-3/TRBV12-4	TGTGCCAGCAGTTCCCGGACTAGCGGGGGATACAATGAGCAGTTCTTC	CASSSRTSGGYNEQFF
NA	TRBJ1-6	TRBD1	TRBV7-9	TGTGCCAGCAGCTTAACAGGGGTTTCACCCCTCCACTTT	CASSLTGVSPLHF
many	TRBJ2-5	NA	TRBV4-1	TGCGCCAGCAGCCAAAGGAGGGCTAGGCAAGAGACCCAGTACTTC	CASSQRRARQETQYF
once	TRBJ2-2	NA	TRBV4-2	TGTGCCAGCAGCCAAGAGGATGTGGGGAACACCGGGGAGCTGTTTTTT	CASSQEDVGNTGELFF
NA	TRBJ1-2	NA	TRBV29-1	TGCAGCGTCCCCGCGGACAGTCCTAACTATGGCTACACCTTC	CSVPADSPNYGYTF
many	TRBJ2-1	TRBD1	TRBV2	TGTGCCAGCAGTGAACTAGGGACAGGGTACAATAATGAGCAGTTCTTC	CASSELGTGYNNEQFF
many	TRBJ2-3	NA	TRBV12-5	TGTGCTAGTGGTTTAGGTGGCACAGATACGCAGTATTTT	CASGLGGTDTQYF
many	TRBJ2-3	NA	TRBV6-5	TGTGCCAGCCGGCCCCTAGGGCGGTCTCACACAGATACGCAGTATTTT	CASRPLGRSHTDTQYF
NA	TRBJ2-1	NA	TRBV4-1	TGCGCCAGCAGCCAAGATTTTGGGGGGCCCTACAATGAGCAGTTCTTC	CASSQDFGGPYNEQFF
NA	TRBJ2-1	TRBD1	TRBV6-6	TGTGCCAGCCGGAGTGACAGGGCCTACAATGAGCAGTTCTTC	CASRSDRAYNEQFF
few	TRBJ2-7	TRBD2	TRBV4-1	TGCGCCAGCAGCCCCATGATAGGGGAGGGTGCTCGGAAGCAGTACTTC	CASSPMIGEGARKQYF
NA	TRBJ2-7	NA	TRBV15	TGTGCCACGAGGGAGCCGCGGGGCTACGAGCAGTACTTC	CATREPRGYEQYF
many	TRBJ2-3	TRBD2	TRBV9	TGTGCCAGCAGCGAGGGACTAGCGGGGACAGATACGCAGTATTTT	CASSEGLAGTDTQYF
few	TRBJ2-3	NA	TRBV28	TGTGCCAGCAGTTTAAGGTGTACGCAGTATTTT	CASSLRCTQYF
many	TRBJ2-1	TRBD2	TRBV7-9	TGTGCCAGCAGAGCTCCCGCGGGAGCATACAATGAGCAGTTCTTC	CASRAPAGAYNEQFF